This is a list of T cell receptor beta chains from one sample in a study of graft-versus-host responses after intestinal transplantation. TCRdb's table, derived via immunoSEQ multiplex PCR, lists solely in-frame clones and lacks some. The data show 90,000 to 150,000 clones, approximately 95% seen once. These TCRs are of unknown antigen specificity. The sequences come from unstimulated CD8+ T cells sorted from spleen or lymph node cells, collected before intestinal transplant. These receptor sequences come from a human donor who received an intestinal transplant. The CDR3 runs from the conserved cysteine through the conserved F or W. Each record gives: clone size, V gene, D gene, J gene, CDR3 DNA, CDR3 protein. A D gene is named only where the DNA matches it firmly. Clone size is stated in some rows and not others, as once, few, many or a class when expanded.

once	TRBV2	-	TRBJ2-4	TGTGCCAGCAAGGGAGACCGAAACATTCAGTACTTC	CASKGDRNIQYF
-	TRBV28	-	TRBJ2-1	TGTGCCAGCAGCCCCGGGGGCGGGGAGCAGTTCTTC	CASSPGGGEQFF
-	TRBV30	-	TRBJ2-3	TGTGCCTGGGTTTCCGGGGGCGACCCTTTGGATACGCAGTATTTT	CAWVSGGDPLDTQYF
-	TRBV7-3	TRBD2	TRBJ2-1	TGTGCCAGCAGCTCCCCCCCGGGGGGGAGGGCCGAAAATGAGCAGTTCTTC	CASSSPPGGRAENEQFF
-	TRBV21-1	-	TRBJ1-5	TGTGCCAGCAGCAAAGTTCTCACAGGCAGGCCCAATCAGCCCCAGCATTTT	CASSKVLTGRPNQPQHF
-	TRBV5-1	TRBD1	TRBJ2-7	TGCGCCAGCAGCTGGACAGGTGGTTCCTACGAGCAGTACTTC	CASSWTGGSYEQYF
-	TRBV28	-	TRBJ1-6	TGTGCCAGCAGTGACTTGTCTGGTTCACCCCTCCACTTT	CASSDLSGSPLHF
once	TRBV7-8	-	TRBJ2-1	TGTGCCAGCAGCTTAGCACAGGGTAATGAGCAGTTCTTC	CASSLAQGNEQFF
-	TRBV7-9	-	TRBJ1-1	TGTGCCAGCAGCTCCCGCCTGGGGACTGAAGCTTTCTTT	CASSSRLGTEAFF
-	TRBV5-8	-	TRBJ2-7	TGTGCCAGCAGCCCCCCCAGAGGGGGCGAGCAGTACTTC	CASSPPRGGEQYF
-	TRBV7-6	-	TRBJ2-7	TGTGCCAGCAGCTTAAGCGGGTCCCTCTACGAGCAGTACTTC	CASSLSGSLYEQYF
-	TRBV5-6	-	TRBJ2-5	TGTGCCAGCAGCTGGCTCCAAGAGACCCAGTACTTC	CASSWLQETQYF
-	TRBV29-1	-	TRBJ2-5	TGCAGCGGAACAGAGCAAGAGACCCAGTACTTC	CSGTEQETQYF
-	TRBV27	TRBD1	TRBJ2-7	TGTGCCAGCAGTCTCGGACAGGGGTCCTACGAGCAGTACTTC	CASSLGQGSYEQYF
once	TRBV4-1	TRBD2	TRBJ2-7	TGCGCCAGCAGCCCTGAGAGTAGCGGGGGCTCCTACGAGCAGTACTTC	CASSPESSGGSYEQYF
once	TRBV4-1	TRBD1	TRBJ1-1	TGCGCCAGCAGTCTCAGGGGGATGAACACTGAAGCTTTCTTT	CASSLRGMNTEAFF
once	TRBV19	TRBD1	TRBJ2-7	TGTGCCAGTGGTACCGGGACAGGGGTTAACGAGCAGTACTTC	CASGTGTGVNEQYF
-	TRBV11-2	TRBD2	TRBJ2-5	TGTGCCAGCAGTTCCGGGACTAACACATCACCCGGCCAAGAGACCCAGTACTTC	CASSSGTNTSPGQETQYF
-	TRBV15	-	TRBJ1-2	TGTGCCACCCAATACAGGGAGCGCGGGGAATCGGGCTACACCTTC	CATQYRERGESGYTF
-	TRBV27	-	TRBJ2-1	TGTGCCAGCAGTCCTAGCCCCTCCTACAATGAGCAGTTCTTC	CASSPSPSYNEQFF
-	TRBV7-2	TRBD1	TRBJ2-2	TGTGCCAGCAGCGGACAGGGGGCAATTTACACCGGGGAGCTGTTTTTT	CASSGQGAIYTGELFF
-	TRBV28	-	TRBJ1-6	TGTGCCAGCAGTGGGGAACAGGGCGGACGTTCACCCCTCCACTTT	CASSGEQGGRSPLHF
once	TRBV7-9	-	TRBJ2-7	TGTGCCAGCAGCTCAACAGGGTACGAGCAGTACTTC	CASSSTGYEQYF
-	TRBV27	-	TRBJ1-3	TGTGCCAGCAGTCCATACACAGGGATGGCTGGAAACACCATATATTTT	CASSPYTGMAGNTIYF
-	TRBV13	-	TRBJ2-7	TGTGCCAGCAGCCCCCCTTTTGGAAGTCGCGAGCAGTACTTC	CASSPPFGSREQYF
-	TRBV27	-	TRBJ2-7	TGTGCCAGCAGGGACTACTACGAGCAGTACTTC	CASRDYYEQYF
-	TRBV27	-	TRBJ2-7	TGTGCCAGCAGTCCCTATCCCCCCTTTCGGCTCGAGCAGTACTTC	CASSPYPPFRLEQYF
-	TRBV19	-	TRBJ2-3	TGTGCCAGTAGTATGGGCGAAGTTCCATCTAGCACAGATACGCAGTATTTT	CASSMGEVPSSTDTQYF
-	TRBV6-5	TRBD1	TRBJ2-3	TGTGCCAGCACCACACCGGGACAGGGTCCAGATACGCAGTATTTT	CASTTPGQGPDTQYF
few	TRBV4-3	-	TRBJ1-1	TGCGCCAGCAGCCAAGATGTGAACACTGAAGCTTTCTTT	CASSQDVNTEAFF
-	TRBV14	-	TRBJ2-1	TGTGCCAGCAGCCAAGATTCGCATTACAATGAGCAGTTCTTC	CASSQDSHYNEQFF
-	TRBV4-2	-	TRBJ2-1	TGTGCCAGCAGCCCTGCGTCCTACAATGAGCAGTTCTTC	CASSPASYNEQFF
-	TRBV5-1	TRBD2	TRBJ2-1	TGCGCCAGCGGTACTAGCGGGACCTACAATGAGCAGTTCTTC	CASGTSGTYNEQFF
once	TRBV2	-	TRBJ1-2	TGTGCCAGCACTCCTCGCTACACCTTC	CASTPRYTF
once	TRBV23-1	-	TRBJ1-5	TGCGCCAGCAGTCAATCTAGGGGTCAGCCCCAGCATTTT	CASSQSRGQPQHF
-	TRBV28	-	TRBJ2-7	TGTGCCAGCAGTTTCCTACAGGAAATCCACGAGCAGTACTTC	CASSFLQEIHEQYF
once	TRBV10-2	-	TRBJ2-4	TGCGCCAGCAGTGAAATACGGGACGATGAGGGCATTCAGTACTTC	CASSEIRDDEGIQYF
-	TRBV6-6	-	TRBJ1-5	TGTGCCAGCAGTTACGGGGACAGCAATCAGCCCCAGCATTTT	CASSYGDSNQPQHF
-	TRBV4-2	-	TRBJ2-7	TGTGCCAGCGCGGAGGCTAGCTCCTACGAGCAGTACTTC	CASAEASSYEQYF
-	TRBV19	-	TRBJ1-3	TGTGCCAGCCGAGCCTCTGGAAACACCATATATTTT	CASRASGNTIYF
-	TRBV7-9	TRBD1	TRBJ1-4	TGTGCCAGCAGCTTACCGGGACAGGGGAATGAAAAACTGTTTTTT	CASSLPGQGNEKLFF
-	TRBV27	TRBD1	TRBJ1-1	TGTGCCAGCAGCTCGAATCCGACAGGGATAATAGGGACTGAAGCTTTCTTT	CASSSNPTGIIGTEAFF
-	TRBV9	-	TRBJ2-5	TGTGCCAGCAGCGCCCGAGTGGGGGGCCAGTACCAAGAGACCCAGTACTTC	CASSARVGGQYQETQYF
-	TRBV11-2	TRBD2	TRBJ2-1	TGTGCCAGCAGCTCCCACGGGGCTAGCGGGGGGGCGGGTGAGCAGTTCTTC	CASSSHGASGGAGEQFF
-	TRBV28	-	TRBJ2-7	TGTGCCAGCAGTTACAGCACCTACGAGCAGTACTTC	CASSYSTYEQYF
-	TRBV5-4	-	TRBJ2-5	TGTGCCAGCAGCGGGGGGCAAGAGACCCAGTACTTC	CASSGGQETQYF
-	TRBV2	-	TRBJ1-1	TGTGCCAGCAGTGAACGTGACAGGCAGGGCACTGAAGCTTTCTTT	CASSERDRQGTEAFF
-	TRBV7-3	-	TRBJ2-4	TGTGCCAGCAGCTTAAGTGAGGGTTTGAGGTACTTC	CASSLSEGLRYF
-	TRBV4-2	-	TRBJ2-3	TGTGCCCGCAGCCAAGACCGGGGGAATCGAAGGGGGGATACGCAGTATTTT	CARSQDRGNRRGDTQYF
-	TRBV19	-	TRBJ2-1	TGTGCCAGTAAGAGGTCCGGGCCCTACAATGAGCAGTTCTTC	CASKRSGPYNEQFF
-	TRBV28	-	TRBJ1-2	TGTGCCAGCAGTTTGAAGTTTGTATGGTGGTCGGCCTATGGCTACACCTTC	CASSLKFVWWSAYGYTF
-	TRBV11-2	-	TRBJ1-2	TGTGCCAGCAGCCCACCGGACAACCCCCTAGGGGGCTACACCTTC	CASSPPDNPLGGYTF
once	TRBV2	-	TRBJ2-7	TGTGCCTCTAACCCCTTCCGTGGAGGCTCCTACGAGCAGTACTTC	CASNPFRGGSYEQYF
-	TRBV30	-	TRBJ2-1	TGTGCCTGGAGTGCGGACAATGAGCAGTTCTTC	CAWSADNEQFF
-	TRBV2	TRBD2	TRBJ2-1	TGTGCCATTGGGACTAGCGGGAGTTACAATGAGCAGTTCTTC	CAIGTSGSYNEQFF
-	TRBV5-1	-	TRBJ2-1	TGCGCCAGCAGCTTGTTGAATTGGGGGGAGCAGTTCTTC	CASSLLNWGEQFF
-	TRBV11-2	TRBD2	TRBJ2-7	TGTGCCAGCAGCTCCCCCCGGGGGGGAAACGAGCAGTACTTC	CASSSPRGGNEQYF
-	TRBV14	TRBD1	TRBJ2-7	TGTGCCAGCAGCCACCGGGACAGGGTTTACGAGCAGTACTTC	CASSHRDRVYEQYF
-	TRBV5-5	-	TRBJ1-1	TGTGCCAGCAGCTTGACTAGGGGAGGGATCACTGAAGCTTTCTTT	CASSLTRGGITEAFF
-	TRBV6-4	-	TRBJ2-1	TGTGCCACCGAGTCCAGGGGTGAGCAGTTCTTC	CATESRGEQFF